A selection of T cell receptor beta chains follows, all from one sample in a study of long-term antiretroviral therapy in people with HIV. Only in-frame clones appear in the TCRdb table, and some are missing; sequencing was by immunoSEQ multiplex PCR. The sample yields more than 25,000 clones, 95% to 98% seen once. Specimen: unsorted PBMCs, collected 7.6 years after starting antiretroviral therapy. Receptors originate from a man aged 30-40 years with HIV. Both conserved end residues are part of each CDR3. A D gene is named only where the DNA matches it firmly. Only some rows state a clone size, as once, few, many or a class for expanded clones.

CASSYSRRGSTEAFF TGTGCCAGCAGCTACTCTCGGAGGGGTTCCACTGAAGCTTTCTTT TRBJ1-1 TRBV11-2 . .
CASSVDGRRRSGANVLTF TGTGCCAGCAGCGTAGACGGGAGACGGCGCTCTGGGGCCAACGTCCTGACTTTC TRBJ2-6 TRBV9 . .
CASSLSWGSLSTDTQYF TGTGCCAGCAGCTTATCGTGGGGTAGTCTTAGCACAGATACGCAGTATTTT TRBJ2-3 TRBV7-2 . .
CASSPRMSGANNEQFF TGCGCCAGCAGCCCCCGAATGAGCGGGGCGAACAATGAGCAGTTCTTC TRBJ2-1 TRBV4-1 TRBD2 .
CASSSWGAVRGYTF TGTGCCAGCAGCTCCTGGGGGGCGGTGAGAGGCTACACCTTC TRBJ1-2 TRBV11-2 . .
CASSSGRGTDTQYF TGTGCCAGCAGCTCCGGGAGAGGGACAGATACGCAGTATTTT TRBJ2-3 TRBV7-8 . .
CSVLRTSNTEAFF TGCAGCGTTCTACGGACTTCGAACACTGAAGCTTTCTTT TRBJ1-1 TRBV29-1 . .
CASSDSPLGKLFF TGTGCCAGCAGTGACAGCCCCCTGGGAAAACTGTTTTTT TRBJ1-4 TRBV6-1 . .
CASSPIRGFYGYTF TGTGCCAGCAGCCCCATTCGCGGATTCTATGGCTACACCTTC TRBJ1-2 TRBV14 . once
CATSRRRDTYNEQFF TGTGCCACCAGCAGACGGAGGGATACCTACAATGAGCAGTTCTTC TRBJ2-1 TRBV15 . .